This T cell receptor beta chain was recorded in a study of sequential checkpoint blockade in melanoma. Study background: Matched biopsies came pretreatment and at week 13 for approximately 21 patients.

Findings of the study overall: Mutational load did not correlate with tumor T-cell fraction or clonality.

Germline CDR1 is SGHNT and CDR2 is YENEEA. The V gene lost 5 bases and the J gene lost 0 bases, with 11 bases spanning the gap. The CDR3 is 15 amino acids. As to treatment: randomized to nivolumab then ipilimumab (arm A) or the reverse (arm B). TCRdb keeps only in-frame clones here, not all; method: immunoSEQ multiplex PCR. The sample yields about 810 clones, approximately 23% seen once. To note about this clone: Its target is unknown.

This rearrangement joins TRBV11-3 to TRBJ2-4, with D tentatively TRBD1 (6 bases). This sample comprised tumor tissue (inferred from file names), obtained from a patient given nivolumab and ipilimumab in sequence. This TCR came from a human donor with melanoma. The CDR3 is CASSEQGGAKNIQYF. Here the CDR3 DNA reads TGTGCCAGCAGCGAACAAGGGGGAGCCAAAAACATTCAGTACTTC.